This TCR beta chain originates from a study of blood T cell repertoires in COVID-19. V was clipped by 5 bases and J by 9 bases; unmatched bases: 18. The germline V gene has CDR1 SGHNT and CDR2 YENEEA. The CDR3 is 17 amino acids. TCRdb keeps only in-frame clones here, not all; method: immunoSEQ multiplex PCR. The sample gives some 76,000 clones, approximately 80% of which show up once; 10% to 15% is in the top ten. The chain recombines TRBV11-3 with TRBJ2-1, with 8 positions matching TRBD2. The receptor was isolated from a man over 45 with COVID-19, enrolled during active disease. Input material: peripheral blood. The CDR3 coding sequence is TGTGCCAGCAGCGCAGATAATAGCGGGACGGGCGTCGCTGAGCAGTTCTTC. This translates into CASSADNSGTGVAEQFF. Based on the CDR3 plus reference TRBV11-3 and TRBJ2-1, the full variable domain is EAGVVQSPRYKIIEKKQPVAFWCNPISGHNTLYWYLQNLGQGPELLIRYENEEAVDDSQLPKDRFSAERLKGVDSTLKIQPAELGDSAVYLCASSADNSGTGVAEQFFGPGTRLTVL.